The rows below give T cell receptor beta chains drawn from one sample of a study of blood T cells in healthy people across ages. TCRdb reprocessed the 5' RACE reads via MiXCR and lists one record per CDR3 protein. The table shows roughly 900,000 distinct CDR3 sequences, with under 50% occurring only once. Sequencing was performed on blood. These receptors were collected from a man aged 30 to 39 in good health. Each CDR3 is given with its conserved first and last residue. The size entry is marked missing in some rows and otherwise reads once, few, many or a size class.

abundance,v_gene,j_gene,CDR3aa
.,TRBV2,TRBJ1-6,CASTLDRGSGTPLHF
.,TRBV5-1,TRBJ2-7,CASSLAASGSYEQYF
.,TRBV15,TRBJ1-4,CATSRNRVQTEKLFF
.,TRBV28,TRBJ1-2,CASNLGGDYGYTF
.,TRBV20-1,TRBJ2-5,CSARDGSGGALAETQYF
few,TRBV20-1,TRBJ2-1,CSAIGRFF
.,TRBV4-3,TRBJ2-1,CASSQDRLAFYNEQFF
.,TRBV6-4,TRBJ2-1,CASSSTGHEQFF
.,TRBV6-2/TRBV6-3,TRBJ2-7,CATRQGSPDERYF
.,TRBV6-1,TRBJ2-1,CASSLAGINEQFF
.,TRBV3-1,TRBJ2-7,CASSQDTRGSDEQYF
.,TRBV20-1,TRBJ1-1,CSARPIMNTEAFF
.,TRBV20-1,TRBJ2-7,CSAREGRLQYF
.,TRBV11-1,TRBJ2-7,CASSLNARGPYEQYF
.,TRBV3-1,TRBJ2-6,CASSQRGNRDRASDVLTF
.,TRBV7-8,TRBJ2-7,CASSPRLASAYEQYF
.,TRBV29-1,.,CSVELSSYNEQYF
.,TRBV12-3/TRBV12-4,TRBJ1-4,CASSSDGFNEKLFF
few,TRBV4-1,TRBJ1-5,CASSQDLVGNNQPQHF
.,TRBV9,TRBJ2-7,CASSVGGSGYEQYF
.,TRBV5-1,TRBJ2-1,CASSLEFRAEDEQFF
.,TRBV5-1,TRBJ1-1,CASSLDSEVGEAFF
few,TRBV7-2,TRBJ2-7,CASSLAVIRAGQPPYEQYF
.,TRBV6-1,TRBJ2-3,CASTLLQSDTQYF
many,TRBV10-3,TRBJ2-7,CAISGPLDELGEQYF
few,TRBV7-9,TRBJ1-1,CASSLRQGSNTEAFF
.,TRBV24-1,TRBJ2-2,CATARVAGELFF
few,TRBV10-3,TRBJ2-7,CAISRLAATYEQYF
.,TRBV5-1,TRBJ2-1,CASSFGALELNEQFF
.,TRBV18,TRBJ2-3,CASSPDTASTDTQYF
.,TRBV20-1,TRBJ1-6,CSARHKEQGTINSPLHF
.,TRBV13,TRBJ2-7,CASSSRLDQTYEQYF
.,TRBV4-1,TRBJ2-1,CASSQGVSDRNNEQFF
.,TRBV7-6,TRBJ2-3,CASSLAGGHVDTQYF
many,TRBV4-1,TRBJ1-2,CASSQDGQGVFGYTF
.,TRBV3-1,TRBJ2-3,CASSRSQGTDTQYF
.,TRBV6-2/TRBV6-3,TRBJ2-3,CASSTSFITDTQYF
.,TRBV5-1,TRBJ2-1,CASSLIRTSYNEQFF
many,TRBV4-1,TRBJ2-7,CASSQAQSSYEQYF
few,TRBV12-5,TRBJ2-1,CASGLVRTILAGGQVTGEDEQFF
.,TRBV4-1,TRBJ1-1,CASSRQGVHQNTEAFF
.,TRBV12-3/TRBV12-4,TRBJ2-7,CASSSWDRVDEQYF
.,TRBV7-2,.,CASSVARGVEQYF
.,TRBV7-2,TRBJ1-6,CASSRTGGFSPLHF
few,TRBV25-1,TRBJ2-3,CASSDRQQYF
.,TRBV3-1,TRBJ1-6,CASSQGRTGNSPLHF
many,TRBV20-1,TRBJ2-1,CSAGGLGNEQFF
.,TRBV28,TRBJ1-4,CASSSYGGHNEKLFF
.,TRBV18,TRBJ1-3,CASSPGDGTSGNTIYF
few,TRBV9,TRBJ2-3,CASSVGGLAALTDTQYF
once,TRBV6-4,.,CASSPRTASTYNEQYF
few,TRBV2,TRBJ1-2,CASSEAPNYGYTF